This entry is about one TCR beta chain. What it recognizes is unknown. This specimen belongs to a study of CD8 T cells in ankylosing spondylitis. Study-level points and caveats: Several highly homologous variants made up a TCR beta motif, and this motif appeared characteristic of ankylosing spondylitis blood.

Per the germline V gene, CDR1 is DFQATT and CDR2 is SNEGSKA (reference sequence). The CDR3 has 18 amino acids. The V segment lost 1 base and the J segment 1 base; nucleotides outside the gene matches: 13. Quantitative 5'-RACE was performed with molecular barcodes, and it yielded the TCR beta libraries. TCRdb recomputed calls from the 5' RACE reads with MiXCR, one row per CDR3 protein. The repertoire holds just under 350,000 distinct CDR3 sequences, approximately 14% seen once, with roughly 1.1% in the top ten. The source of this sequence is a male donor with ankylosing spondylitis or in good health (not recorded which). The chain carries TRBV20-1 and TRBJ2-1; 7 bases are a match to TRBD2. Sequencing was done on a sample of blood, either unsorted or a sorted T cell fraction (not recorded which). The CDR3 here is CSARAAAGLVWSYNEQFF. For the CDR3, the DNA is TGCAGTGCTAGAGCCGCAGCCGGACTAGTCTGGTCCTACAATGAGCAGTTCTTC.